This T cell receptor beta chain comes out of a study of early T cells in non-severe SARS-CoV-2 infection. On the study more broadly: The chains were unpaired, and the sequenced material was bulk RNA from unsorted whole blood.

Unique molecular identifiers were affixed to single, distinct cDNA molecules. TCRdb called the 5' RACE reads again in MiXCR, with one record for every CDR3 protein. The sample shows 55,000 to 75,000 distinct CDR3 sequences, approximately 7.7% of them seen only once. Only a few counts were recorded for this clonotype. Its antigen is not identified. Points from the study as a whole: Reliance on VDJdb matching favored anti-spike CD8 responses; private and CD4 specificities were missed.

Sample: whole blood. This sequence originates from an adult who was a healthcare worker with PCR-confirmed SARS-CoV-2 infection or an uninfected control (not recorded which).

The CDR3 spells CASSVAGLSSYEQYF. In DNA, the CDR3 is TGTGCCAGCAGCGTAGCAGGGTTGAGCTCCTACGAGCAGTACTTC. The chain uses TRBV9 and TRBJ2-7, with D possibly matching TRBD1 (5 bases). Germline V gene sequence: CDR1 SGDLS, CDR2 YYNGEE. Trimming stripped 0 bases from V and 0 bases from J, with 10 bases between. The CDR3 consists of 15 residues.